These T cell receptor beta chains were read from a single sample in a study of T cell responses to AZD1222 COVID-19 vaccine. Clones were sequenced by immunoSEQ multiplex PCR, and TCRdb holds only the in-frame ones, with some missing. This sample carries 160,000 or so clones, 88% of them seen once, and the ten largest clones take 6.9%. The starting material was peripheral blood, obtained after recovery from COVID-19. The receptor set was obtained from an adult who had recovered from COVID-19. The CDR3 runs from the conserved cysteine through the conserved F or W. D genes are given only for firm matches. Clone size appears in some rows only: once, few, many, or a class for an expanded clone.

d_call	v_call	cdr3_length	j_call	clone_size	cdr3_aa	cdr3_nt
NA	TRBV7-2	14	TRBJ1-6	once	CASSLWDSNSPLHF	TGTGCCAGCAGCCTCTGGGACTCCAATTCACCCCTTCACTTT
NA	TRBV27	14	TRBJ1-5	NA	CASKGPGGSQPQHF	TGTGCCAGCAAGGGCCCCGGAGGTAGTCAGCCCCAGCATTTT
NA	TRBV10-2	21	TRBJ2-6	NA	CASSELRTVGGALSGANVLTF	TGCGCCAGCAGTGAGCTGCGGACGGTGGGGGGAGCCCTATCTGGGGCCAACGTCCTGACTTTC
NA	TRBV4-3	17	TRBJ1-2	NA	CASSQENSQGANYGYTF	TGCGCCAGCAGCCAAGAAAACTCCCAGGGCGCTAACTATGGCTACACCTTC
TRBD1	TRBV11-1	15	TRBJ1-2	NA	CASSPTVGQGYGYTF	TGTGCCAGCAGCCCGACCGTAGGACAGGGTTATGGCTACACCTTC
TRBD1	TRBV7-9	15	TRBJ1-1	NA	CASSLIEGAVTEAFF	TGTGCCAGCAGCTTAATTGAGGGGGCGGTCACTGAAGCTTTCTTT
TRBD1	TRBV19	14	TRBJ2-5	once	CASSPSQGVLTQYF	TGTGCCAGTAGCCCCTCGCAGGGGGTATTGACCCAGTACTTC
TRBD1	TRBV6-5	14	TRBJ1-1	few	CASSSNRGRTEAFF	TGTGCCAGCAGTTCAAACAGGGGGCGAACTGAAGCTTTCTTT
NA	TRBV5-1	14	TRBJ1-1	NA	CASKGRLVDTEAFF	TGCGCCAGCAAAGGACGTTTGGTGGATACTGAAGCTTTCTTT
NA	TRBV5-6	14	TRBJ1-3	NA	CASSRGKAGNTIYF	TGTGCCAGCTCGCGAGGGAAAGCTGGAAACACCATATATTTT
TRBD2	TRBV28	18	TRBJ2-7	NA	CASSGNWGLADSSYEQYF	TGTGCCAGCAGTGGCAACTGGGGACTAGCGGATAGCTCCTACGAGCAGTACTTC
NA	TRBV6-6	16	TRBJ1-6	NA	CASSRRGSSYNSPLHF	TGTGCCAGCAGCCGACGGGGAAGCTCCTATAATTCACCCCTCCACTTT
TRBD1	TRBV27	15	TRBJ1-2	NA	CASSPQGAASSGYTF	TGTGCCAGCAGTCCACAGGGGGCTGCGAGTAGTGGCTACACCTTC
NA	TRBV15	12	TRBJ2-5	NA	CATSKGRETQYF	TGTGCCACCTCGAAGGGGCGAGAGACCCAGTACTTC
TRBD1	TRBV9	16	TRBJ2-3	NA	CASSPRGTGGTDTQYF	TGTGCCAGCAGCCCGAGAGGGACAGGGGGCACAGATACGCAGTATTTT
NA	TRBV29-1	14	TRBJ2-7	NA	CSGQLDNYAHEQYF	TGCAGCGGCCAACTCGACAATTATGCACACGAGCAGTACTTC
TRBD1	TRBV10-3	16	TRBJ2-6	NA	CAISRTGTAGANVLTF	TGTGCCATCAGCCGGACAGGAACAGCTGGGGCCAACGTCCTGACTTTC
NA	TRBV28	14	TRBJ1-2	NA	CASSLGGRGYGYTF	TGTGCCAGCAGTTTGGGGGGACGGGGCTATGGCTACACCTTC
TRBD1	TRBV7-9	17	TRBJ1-3	NA	CASSPPGQINSGNTIYF	TGTGCCAGCAGCCCACCGGGACAGATTAACTCTGGAAACACCATATATTTT
TRBD1	TRBV7-2	14	TRBJ1-2	NA	CASSSARGRGGYTF	TGTGCCAGCAGCTCCGCTAGGGGGCGCGGGGGCTACACCTTC
NA	TRBV28	13	TRBJ2-7	NA	CASSLDIFWEQYF	TGTGCCAGCAGTTTAGATATCTTTTGGGAGCAGTACTTC
NA	TRBV25-1	16	TRBJ1-2	once	CASTPRGNLGIGGYTF	TGTGCCAGCACCCCTCGAGGAAATCTTGGTATTGGTGGCTACACCTTC
TRBD2	TRBV19	15	TRBJ2-5	once	CASSRTSGRQETQYF	TGTGCCAGTAGTAGGACTAGCGGGCGTCAAGAGACCCAGTACTTC
NA	TRBV6-2/TRBV6-3	12	TRBJ2-2	NA	CASSSNTGELFF	TGTGCCAGCAGCTCCAACACCGGGGAGCTGTTTTTT
NA	TRBV5-4	12	TRBJ1-2	NA	CASSWDLGGYTF	TGTGCCAGCAGCTGGGACTTGGGGGGCTACACCTTC
TRBD1	TRBV5-1	14	TRBJ1-1	NA	CASSFDRVVTEAFF	TGCGCCAGCAGTTTTGACAGGGTAGTCACTGAAGCTTTCTTT
NA	TRBV5-8	11	TRBJ2-7	NA	CASSRQYEQYF	TGTGCCAGCAGCCGCCAGTACGAGCAGTACTTC
NA	TRBV7-2	13	TRBJ1-1	NA	CASSLYSKPEAFF	TGTGCCAGCAGCCTTTACAGTAAACCTGAAGCTTTCTTT
NA	TRBV5-3	18	TRBJ1-2	NA	CARTPIRSLGFYDYGYTF	TGTGCCAGAACCCCGATCAGGAGTTTGGGGTTTTACGACTATGGCTACACCTTC
NA	TRBV6-5	14	TRBJ2-7	NA	CASLTGELGYEQYF	TGTGCCAGCCTAACTGGCGAGCTGGGCTACGAGCAGTACTTC
NA	TRBV29-1	13	TRBJ1-4	NA	CSVRGGSNEKLFF	TGCAGCGTACGGGGAGGGAGTAATGAAAAACTGTTTTTT
TRBD2	TRBV11-3	17	TRBJ2-1	NA	CASSRLAGGPGYNEQFF	TGTGCCAGCAGCAGACTAGCGGGAGGGCCGGGCTACAATGAGCAGTTCTTC
TRBD1	TRBV27	17	TRBJ1-1	NA	CASSSPFSPGQGYEAFF	TGTGCCAGCAGTTCACCCTTCTCTCCGGGACAGGGGTATGAAGCTTTCTTT
NA	TRBV12-3/TRBV12-4	11	TRBJ1-1	NA	CASSPDRRTFF	TGTGCCAGCAGTCCTGACAGGCGAACTTTCTTT
TRBD1	TRBV15	19	TRBJ2-6	NA	CATSRQRGQGASGANVLTF	TGTGCCACCAGCAGGCAGAGGGGACAGGGGGCTTCTGGGGCCAACGTCCTGACTTTC
TRBD1	TRBV15	15	TRBJ1-2	NA	CATSSQTGGSYGYTF	TGTGCCACCAGCTCCCAGACAGGGGGCAGCTATGGCTACACCTTC
NA	TRBV9	12	TRBJ2-1	NA	CASRSSYNEQFF	TGTGCCAGCAGGAGCTCCTACAATGAGCAGTTCTTC
TRBD1	TRBV7-2	13	TRBJ2-5	NA	CASSADRAETQYF	TGTGCCAGCAGCGCGGACAGGGCGGAGACCCAGTACTTC
NA	TRBV6-5	13	TRBJ2-7	NA	CASSYGGTYEQYF	TGTGCCAGCAGTTACGGTGGGACCTACGAGCAGTACTTC
TRBD1	TRBV5-1	13	TRBJ1-1	NA	CASSGTANTEAFF	TGCGCCAGCAGCGGGACAGCGAACACTGAAGCTTTCTTT
NA	TRBV3-1/TRBV3-2	15	TRBJ1-3	NA	CASSQDSSSGNTIYF	TGTGCCAGCAGCCAGGACAGCAGCTCTGGAAACACCATATATTTT
NA	TRBV5-4	17	TRBJ1-3	NA	CASSLGRGRSSGNTIYF	TGTGCCAGCAGCTTGGGGAGGGGACGGAGCTCTGGAAACACCATATATTTT
NA	TRBV15	19	TRBJ2-3	NA	CATSRWGGRGEGSTDTQYF	TGTGCCACCAGCAGATGGGGAGGAAGGGGGGAGGGGAGCACAGATACGCAGTATTTT
NA	TRBV5-6	15	TRBJ2-1	NA	CASSLAGSSYNEQFF	TGTGCCAGCAGCTTGGCCGGTAGCTCCTACAATGAGCAGTTCTTC
TRBD2	TRBV4-3	15	TRBJ2-1	NA	CASSQDSGGDNEQFF	TGCGCCAGCAGCCAAGATAGCGGGGGGGACAATGAGCAGTTCTTC
TRBD2	TRBV9	14	TRBJ2-7	NA	CASSVRLAGDKQYF	TGTGCCAGCAGCGTAAGACTAGCGGGAGATAAGCAGTACTTC
TRBD2	TRBV7-2	17	TRBJ2-5	NA	CASSPRLGGGGGETQYF	TGTGCCAGCAGCCCCCGACTCGGGGGGGGCGGGGGGGAGACCCAGTACTTC
NA	TRBV27	13	TRBJ2-2	few	CASSFGSTGELFF	TGTGCCAGCAGTTTTGGTAGCACCGGGGAGCTGTTTTTT
NA	TRBV5-5	14	TRBJ1-1	once	CASSLEGRDTEAFF	TGTGCCAGCAGCTTGGAGGGAAGGGACACTGAAGCTTTCTTT
NA	TRBV7-3	15	TRBJ2-2	NA	CASSFNGAATGELFF	TGTGCCAGCAGCTTTAATGGGGCGGCCACCGGGGAGCTGTTTTTT